Shown below are 9 T cell receptor beta chains from a single sample sequenced in a study of T cells in Graves' hyperthyroidism and ophthalmopathy. Researchers took RNA transcripts and amplified the TCR beta CDR3 regions from them. HTBI primers were used for first-round RT-PCR of the TCR CDR3. TCRdb passed the multiplex PCR reads through MiXCR, listing each CDR3 protein once. The table records fewer than 750,000 distinct CDR3 sequences, roughly 15% of them present only once. The source material was blood. The source of these receptors is a woman in her thirties or forties with Graves' ophthalmopathy.

The chain combines TRBV18 with TRBJ2-2; no definite D call. This CDR3 contains 13 residues. Germline-derived CDR1 and CDR2 are KGHSH and LQKENI. The germline V and J ends were trimmed by 3 bases and 7 bases, with 9 bases remaining between them. The CDR3 here is CASSPSGFGELFF. In DNA form, the CDR3 reads TGTGCCAGCTCACCGTCAGGATTCGGGGAGCTGTTTTTT.

This clonotype occurred many times. The V call is TRBV28, the J call TRBJ2-2; D possibly corresponds to TRBD1 (6 bases). V was shortened by 7 bases and J by 5 bases, with 23 bases between the two germline ends. This CDR3 is built from 17 residues. The germline V gene has CDR1 MDHEN and CDR2 SYDVKM. Here the CDR3 DNA reads TGTGCCAGCAACGCTCAGGCAGGGGACGTTTTGACCGGGGAGCTGTTTTTT. Translation: CASNAQAGDVLTGELFF.

This clonotype was seen a single time. The chain recombines TRBV15 with TRBJ1-2; D gene ambiguous. Germline CDR1 and CDR2: LNHNV and YYDKDF (reference sequence). The CDR3 consists of 12 residues. V gave up 4 bases and J gave up 4 bases, with 7 bases separating them. This chain's CDR3 is CATSMTGYGYTF. CDR3 DNA sequence: TGTGCCACCAGCATGACGGGCTATGGCTACACCTTC.

The sample holds many counts of this clonotype. CDR3 nucleotide sequence: TGTGCCTGGAGGGACCTCGGAGAGACCCAGTACTTC. Encoded protein: CAWRDLGETQYF. This chain joins TRBV30 and TRBJ2-5, with D unclear. Trimming took off 3 bases at V and 4 bases at J, with 9 bases between the two ends. Per the germline V gene, CDR1 is GTSNPN and CDR2 is SVGIG (reference sequence). The CDR3 length is 12 residues.

This clonotype was detected ten times or more. The rearrangement uses TRBV7-9 and TRBJ1-2; D possibly corresponds to TRBD1 (6 bases). This CDR3 contains 14 residues. V shed 5 bases and J shed 2 bases, with 12 bases lying between them. CDR1 is SEHNR and CDR2 is FQNEAQ in the germline V gene (reference sequence). Here the CDR3 reads CASSPEGTNYGYTF. Here the CDR3 DNA reads TGTGCCAGCAGCCCAGAGGGGACAAACTATGGCTACACCTTC.

V gene TRBV6-2 or TRBV6-3 combines with J gene TRBJ2-5; D possibly corresponds to TRBD2 (6 bases). The germline V and J ends were trimmed by 6 bases and 1 base, with 18 bases remaining between them. Looked up from germline, CDR1 is MNHEY and CDR2 is SVGEGT. The CDR3 extends over 16 amino acids. The CDR3 reads CASRLNVAGFQETQYF. The CDR3 bases are TGTGCCAGCAGGCTAAATGTGGCGGGGTTCCAAGAGACCCAGTACTTC.

The table lists this clonotype with many counts. The DNA for the CDR3 is TGTGCCAGCAACAGACAGCCCGAGGGATATGGCTACACCTTC. Protein sequence: CASNRQPEGYGYTF. The rearrangement uses TRBV7-2 and TRBJ1-2, with a possible D match to TRBD1 (5 bases). V shed 7 bases and J shed 5 bases, with 17 bases lying between them. This CDR3 has 14 amino acids. Germline V gene sequence: CDR1 SGHTA, CDR2 FQGNSA.

This clonotype showed up many times. This chain links TRBV28 with TRBJ2-7; possibly TRBD1 for D (5 bases). Deletions cut 8 bases from V and 6 bases from J, with 23 bases between. The CDR3 extends over 15 amino acids. Germline assignment: CDR1 MDHEN and CDR2 SYDVKM. Here the CDR3 DNA reads TGTGCCAGCGGGTCGCAGCACCTTGGACAACTCGAGCAGTACTTC. It encodes CASGSQHLGQLEQYF.

The rearrangement joins TRBV20-1 to TRBJ1-1; no clear D. V lost 0 bases and J lost 6, with 8 bases in between. CDR3 length: 12 residues. The germline V gene encodes CDR1 DFQATT and CDR2 SNEGSKA (reference sequence). The CDR3 region is CSARDLTAEAFF. The DNA for the CDR3 is TGCAGTGCTAGAGATTTAACCGCTGAAGCTTTCTTT.